This TCR beta chain was profiled in a study of T cell responses to AZD1222 COVID-19 vaccine. Details on this clone: The antigen is unknown.

Overall study results and limits: Repertoire samples came only from after the peak T cell response. Clonal diversity may have been underestimated in mostly white British donors.

Sequencing was performed with immunoSEQ multiplex PCR; in TCRdb, only in-frame clones are kept and a portion is missing. The sample carries 110,000 or so clones, approximately 90% recorded once. Germline-derived CDR1 and CDR2 are SGHRS and YFSETQ. The CDR3 has 13 residues. The V end lost 3 bases, the J end lost 8 bases, and 12 bases lay between the germline ends. The sequence came from an adult in good health. The chain recombines TRBV5-1 with TRBJ2-1; the D gene is possibly TRBD1 (5 bases). Sequenced material: peripheral blood, taken on day 0 of AZD1222 vaccination. DNA of the CDR3: TGCGCCAGCAGCTCCGGCCGCAGGGATGAGCAGTTCTTC. Amino acid sequence: CASSSGRRDEQFF. The whole variable domain, remainder taken from reference TRBV5-1 and TRBJ2-1, is KAGVTQTPRYLIKTRGQQVTLSCSPISGHRSVSWYQQTPGQGLQFLFEYFSETQRNKGNFPGRFSGRQFSNSRSEMNVSTLELGDSALYLCASSSGRRDEQFFGPGTRLTVL.